The clone carrying this T cell receptor (beta chain) was picked up a small number of times. TCRdb's table, derived via immunoSEQ multiplex PCR, lists solely in-frame clones and lacks some. The sample consists of more than 150,000 clones, around 80% of them appearing once. The sample belongs to a study of blood T cell repertoires in COVID-19. Across the study: T cells, B-cell-depleted T cells, or PBMCs provided the cDNA or gDNA that served as material.

This CDR3 has 17 amino acids. Germline-derived CDR1 and CDR2 are SGHNT and YYREEE (reference sequence). V shed 0 bases and J shed 5 bases, with 20 bases lying between them. The source of this sequence is a human donor in a cohort sampled during active COVID-19. Sample: peripheral blood. The J gene is TRBJ1-2, the V gene TRBV5-4, with a weak D call TRBD1 (6 bases). This CDR3 is CASSLGPNQQGTYGYTF. The DNA of the CDR3 is TGTGCCAGCAGCTTGGGCCCCAACCAACAGGGAACATATGGCTACACCTTC. Together with reference TRBV5-4 and TRBJ1-2, the CDR3 gives the full variable domain: ETGVTQSPTHLIKTRGQQVTLRCSSQSGHNTVSWYQQALGQGPQFIFQYYREEENGRGNFPPRFSGLQFPNYSSELNVNALELDDSALYLCASSLGPNQQGTYGYTFGSGTRLTVV.